The sequence of this T cell receptor (beta chain) was determined in a study of T cells after yellow fever vaccination (dated by TCRdb to about 2019). In terms of the full investigation: The SMART-Seq v4 Ultra Low Input RNA kit was used to prepare libraries from fractions with low cell numbers. To track T-cell clones before and after primary and booster YFV17D yellow fever vaccination, bulk TCR alpha and beta repertoires were sequenced longitudinally. The cohort comprised two healthy male donors, one aged 18 to 30 and one aged 30 to 40 years. Bulk PBMC replicates and cell subsets were isolated from blood drawn at multiple timepoints before and after both primary and secondary immunization.

Via the germline V gene, CDR1 is KGHSH and CDR2 LQKENI. The CDR3 runs 16 residues from the cysteine to the phenylalanine. CDR3 DNA only is kept here, 48 bases in frame from base 1. V is pared back by 3 bases and J by 4 bases, with 17 bases lying between the germline termini. Reading the label with the study, this specimen's treatment or condition is: live attenuated yellow fever vaccine strain. At each blood-draw timepoint, two biological replicates of bulk PBMCs were collected. PBMCs were isolated from peripheral blood using a standard Ficoll-Paque protocol. TriZol was used to extract RNA from bulk PBMCs, from CD4 and CD8 fractions, and from dextramer-positive and dextramer-negative fractions. TCR cDNA was synthesized by 5'RACE template switching, which introduced a universal primer site and unique molecular identifiers. Priming for cDNA synthesis came from both the TCR alpha and TCR beta constant segments. Library amplification involved two PCR steps, and the second step added sample barcodes and sequencing adapters. Sequencing of the libraries was done on either Illumina HiSeq 2500 (2x100 bp) or NovaSeq (2x150 bp). In the paper's pipeline: Demultiplexing of reads and collapsing into UMI consensus sequences were performed with MIGEC, and V(D)J alignment was carried out with MiXCR. Vaccine-responding clonotypes were defined with edgeR using replicate PBMC samples, requiring FDR below 0.01 and a log2 fold change above 5 up to day 15. Each bulk clonotype received a CD4 or CD8 identity based on whether the sequenced CD4 or CD8 repertoire contained that clonotype at higher abundance. TCRdb reworked the public reads: Q25 trimming with fastp, MiXCR clone assembly, productive beta chains retained. Merged by CDR3 protein, the rows form single entries marked with the most common genes and DNA. What appears here as the V and J calls and clone size reflects TCRdb's work, not the paper's. The sample table records 500,000 to 650,000 distinct CDR3 sequences; less than 15% of these occur just once. The top ten hold about 14% of the sample.

What the research found in general, with its limitations: A small fraction of clonotypes appeared in both the CD4 and CD8 compartments, likely as a result of convergent recombination. FACS-sorted repertoires could contain abundant contaminating clonotypes from the bulk population, so computational filtering was required. After the booster, most of the clones that had expanded following primary vaccination were detected again (around 95% of CD4 and roughly 90% of CD8), which suggests that memory was broadly maintained. Compared with the primary T-cell response, the secondary T-cell response was weaker but faster, peaking on day 5 rather than day 15. Because only a couple of donors were included in the study, the extent to which the findings can be generalized is limited.

There are a few counts of this clonotype. There is no known antigen for this receptor. Base quality data are lacking; no much larger clone is found one base away. In this chain, TRBV18 is recombined with TRBJ2-3; a weak D assignment points to TRBD2 (5 bases agree). The source of this sequence is a man aged 30 to 45 who received the YFV17D yellow fever vaccine. This material consisted of PBMCs, taken on the day of the yellow fever booster vaccination. The CDR3 region: CASSPSFGSNADTQYF. The sequence in DNA is TGTGCCAGCTCACCCTCTTTTGGGAGTAATGCAGATACGCAGTATTTT.